These T cell receptor beta chains were read from a single sample in a study of T cell repertoires in cytomegalovirus infection. TCRdb itself ran the reads through MiXCR, one entry per CDR3 protein. The sample includes a few hundred thousand distinct CDR3 sequences, just under 25% seen only once; the top ten take roughly 13%. Their specific antigens are unknown. The sequencing here drew on cultured PBMCs, taken from culture after CMV antigen stimulation. The receptors come from a human donor in good health (CMV status not recorded). Some clones in this sample may be carry-over from other donors' samples. The CDR3 runs from the conserved cysteine through the conserved F or W. The order of the fields is D gene, clone size, J gene, V gene, CDR3 DNA, CDR3 protein. D genes are given only for firm matches. Size is stated for part of the rows, as once, few or many counts, or as a class when the clone is expanded.

NA many TRBJ1-2 TRBV7-2 TGTGCCAGCAGCTTATCGACTTACTATGGCTACACCTTC CASSLSTYYGYTF
NA many TRBJ2-2 TRBV7-2 TGTGCCAGCAGCTTAGGGGGTACCGGGGAGCTGTTTTTT CASSLGGTGELFF
NA few TRBJ2-7 TRBV20-1 TGCAGTGCTATCTTAGCGGTTTCCTACGAGCAGTACTTC CSAILAVSYEQYF
NA NA TRBJ2-7 TRBV28 TGTGCCAGCAGTTTCGGACAGCCGGTGCCCTACGAGCAGTACTTC CASSFGQPVPYEQYF
NA many TRBJ1-6 TRBV20-1 TGCAGTGCTAAGGGTGCTTCACCCCTCCACTTT CSAKGASPLHF
NA few TRBJ2-5 TRBV5-6 TGTGCCAGCAGCTTGGGCACAGCCGCGTACTTC CASSLGTAAYF
NA NA TRBJ1-1 TRBV29-1 TGCAGCGTTGAACGCGCTCAGGACACTGAAGCTTTCTTT CSVERAQDTEAFF
NA NA TRBJ1-4 TRBV6-8 TGTGCCAGCAGTTCGAATCAGGGGTTTAATGAAAAACTGTTTTTT CASSSNQGFNEKLFF
NA NA TRBJ2-1 TRBV15 TGTGCCACCAGCGGGGGGCCGACCCAGGGTGAGCAGTTCTTC CATSGGPTQGEQFF
TRBD1 few TRBJ2-3 TRBV7-2 TGTGCCAGCAGCTATAGGACAGGGAGCACAGATACGCAGTATTTT CASSYRTGSTDTQYF
NA once TRBJ1-2 TRBV19 TGTGCCAGTAGTATACAAACTAACTATGGCTACACCTTC CASSIQTNYGYTF
NA many TRBJ1-1 TRBV11-2 TGTGCCAGCAGCTACCGGGGATTTTTCCGGGGGGACACTGAAGCTTTCTTT CASSYRGFFRGDTEAFF
NA few TRBJ1-4 TRBV27 TGTGCCAGCAGTACAGCAACTAATGAAAAACTGTTTTTT CASSTATNEKLFF
TRBD2 many TRBJ2-5 TRBV7-8 TGTGCCAGCAGGCCTAGCGGAACCGAAGAGACCCAGTACTTC CASRPSGTEETQYF
NA NA TRBJ1-2 TRBV7-2 TGTGCCAGCAGCCCTAGACAGCACCAGGGCTATGGCTACACCTTC CASSPRQHQGYGYTF
NA NA TRBJ1-5 TRBV19 TGTGCCACCAATAACAGGGTTGGCAATCAGCCCCAGCATTTT CATNNRVGNQPQHF
NA few TRBJ2-3 TRBV6-2/TRBV6-3 TGTGCCAGCAGCCACGGGACTCCCCAGCGTGGAGATACGCAGTATTTT CASSHGTPQRGDTQYF
NA few TRBJ1-2 TRBV12-3/TRBV12-4 TGTGCCAGCAGTACAGGACCTAACTATGGCTACACCTTC CASSTGPNYGYTF
NA few TRBJ2-7 TRBV19 TGTGCCAGTAGTATAAGGGAGGGACAGTCCCCCCCTACCGAGCAGTACTTC CASSIREGQSPPTEQYF
TRBD1 few TRBJ2-5 TRBV7-8 TGTGCCAGCAGCTTGGGGGGCAGGGGGCTCACAGAGACCCAGTACTTC CASSLGGRGLTETQYF
NA NA TRBJ1-6 TRBV2 TGTGCCAGCAGCCCCCCGGGGGGGTCACCCCTCCACTTT CASSPPGGSPLHF
NA many TRBJ2-5 TRBV7-2 TGTGCCAGCAGCTTGCGACTCCCGGAGACCCAGTACTTC CASSLRLPETQYF
TRBD2 many TRBJ2-1 TRBV29-1 TGCAGCGCTGGGACTAGCGGGAGGGGTTACAATGAGCAGTTCTTC CSAGTSGRGYNEQFF
NA few TRBJ1-5 TRBV12-5 TGTGCTAGTGGTTTGGTTGTAGGACAGCAGCAGCCCCAGCATTTT CASGLVVGQQQPQHF
TRBD1 NA TRBJ2-5 TRBV24-1 TGTGCCACCAGTGATGCCACAGGGGCGGGAGAGACCCAGTACTTC CATSDATGAGETQYF
NA NA TRBJ2-2 TRBV19 TGTGCCAGTAGTACGCCCGAGAGGACCGGGGAGCTGTTTTTT CASSTPERTGELFF
NA many TRBJ1-5 TRBV20-1 TGCAGTGCTAGCGGGCCATATAGCAATCAGCCCCAGCATTTT CSASGPYSNQPQHF
NA NA TRBJ1-2 TRBV14 TGTGCCAGCAGCCCTCAATCTCTCGGACGGCGCTATGGCTACACCTTC CASSPQSLGRRYGYTF
NA NA TRBJ2-1 TRBV6-1 TGTGCCAGCAGTGAATTTCCGGGCTCCTACAATGAGCAGTTCTTC CASSEFPGSYNEQFF
TRBD2 few TRBJ2-7 TRBV12-3/TRBV12-4 TGTGCCAGCAGTTTAACCCTAGCGGGAGGAGGGACCTACGAGCAGTACTTC CASSLTLAGGGTYEQYF
NA few TRBJ2-3 TRBV4-3 TGCGCCAGCAGCCAGGTTAGCGGCACAGATACGCAGTATTTT CASSQVSGTDTQYF
NA NA TRBJ1-1 TRBV28 TGTGCCAGCAGCCCGTTGGGGCGAGTAGCTTTCTTT CASSPLGRVAFF
NA few TRBJ1-6 TRBV20-1 TGCAGTGACTCACAGGGAAGTGATTCACCCCTCCACTTT CSDSQGSDSPLHF
NA few TRBJ2-6 TRBV20-1 TGCAGTGCCTGGGCGGATGGGCGCTCTGGGGCCAACGTCCTGACTTTC CSAWADGRSGANVLTF
NA few TRBJ2-6 TRBV24-1 TGTGCCACCAGTCCGGGCTCTGGGGCCAACGTCCTGACTTTC CATSPGSGANVLTF
NA NA TRBJ2-7 TRBV7-2 TGTGCCAGCATCAAGGAGGGGGTGGGCGAGCAGTACTTC CASIKEGVGEQYF
TRBD2 NA TRBJ2-5 TRBV5-5 TGTGCCAGCAGCTTGGATGGACTAGAAGAGACCCAGTACTTC CASSLDGLEETQYF
NA NA TRBJ2-3 TRBV6-8 TGTGCCAGCAGTTACTCATCGCGGATGGGGTCCACAGATACGCAGTATTTT CASSYSSRMGSTDTQYF
TRBD2 many TRBJ2-2 TRBV28 TGTGCCAGCAGAGAGCCCCGACTAGCGGGGACCGGGGAGCTGTTTTTT CASREPRLAGTGELFF
TRBD2 many TRBJ2-1 TRBV7-2 TGTGCCAGCAGGGCGGGTAGCGGGAGAGGGGGTGAGCAGTTCTTC CASRAGSGRGGEQFF
NA NA TRBJ2-5 TRBV12-3/TRBV12-4 TGTGCCAGCAGTTTACTGAGGGCCGAAGAGACCCAGTACTTC CASSLLRAEETQYF
NA many TRBJ2-7 TRBV7-2 TGTGCCAGCAGCTTAAATAGGGGGAGGAACGTCTACGAGCAGTACTTC CASSLNRGRNVYEQYF
NA few TRBJ1-2 TRBV19 TGTGCCAGTAGTATCGCAGGGCTCTATGGCTACACCTTC CASSIAGLYGYTF
TRBD1 few TRBJ2-5 TRBV20-1 TGCAGTGCTAGCCCCCCGGGACAGGGTTTTGAGACCCAGTACTTC CSASPPGQGFETQYF
TRBD2 few TRBJ2-1 TRBV4-1 TGCGCCAGCAGCCAAGGTACTAGCGGTTTCTACAATGAGCAGTTCTTC CASSQGTSGFYNEQFF
NA few TRBJ2-1 TRBV10-3 TGTGCCATCAGTGAGTCGGGCGGTGGAGACAATGAGCAGTTCTTC CAISESGGGDNEQFF
NA few TRBJ2-2 TRBV11-2 TGTGCCAGCAGCTTAGATCCGGTTAACACCGGGGAGCTGTTTTTT CASSLDPVNTGELFF
TRBD2 NA TRBJ2-1 TRBV5-4 TGTGCCAGCAGCTTGATGGGACTAGCGGGAGGAGCTGAGCAGTTCTTC CASSLMGLAGGAEQFF
TRBD1 NA TRBJ1-1 TRBV5-3 TGTGCCAGCAGTTTAAGGACAGGGCTAGGCACTGAAGCTTTCTTT CASSLRTGLGTEAFF
NA NA TRBJ2-5 TRBV7-9 TGTGCCAGCAGCCCCAGCCCCCGTACAGGGACCCCGACCAGGGGGACCCAGTACTTC CASSPSPRTGTPTRGTQYF
TRBD2 few TRBJ2-1 TRBV24-1 TGTGCCACCAGTGGGGTAGCGGGAGTGTCCTACAATGAGCAGTTCTTC CATSGVAGVSYNEQFF
TRBD2 few TRBJ2-2 TRBV19 TGTGCCAGTAGTATACTAGCGGGAGGCGTGGGCACCGGGGAGCTGTTTTTT CASSILAGGVGTGELFF
TRBD2 NA TRBJ2-7 TRBV6-2/TRBV6-3 TGTGCCAGCAGACCCGGGACTAGCGGATTTGCGCAGTACTTC CASRPGTSGFAQYF
NA NA TRBJ2-4 TRBV20-1 TGCAGTGCTAGAGATCCCCGGGAGTGGGCCAAAAACATTCAGTACTTC CSARDPREWAKNIQYF